The clone carrying this T cell receptor (beta chain) is a singleton in its sample. No antigen is known for it. The sample belongs to a study of T cell responses to AZD1222 COVID-19 vaccine. Using immunoSEQ multiplex PCR, the repertoire was profiled, and TCRdb retains in-frame clones only, with some absent. The sample carries about 150,000 clones, 75% to 95% recorded once. Points from the study as a whole: Rises in breadth and depth of Spike-specific TCRs came after two AZD1222 doses. Among AZD1222 vaccinees, only six or seven were seropositive at baseline.

The CDR3 loop spans 14 amino acids. CDR1 is LNHDA, CDR2 SQIVND, per germline (reference sequence). V lost 6 bases and J lost 1, with 12 bases in between. V gene TRBV19 combines with J gene TRBJ2-5; no clear D. This receptor was identified in an adult in good health. The material was peripheral blood, obtained on day 0 of AZD1222 vaccination. Here the CDR3 reads CASSPRRIQETQYF. The CDR3 DNA reads TGTGCCAGTAGCCCGAGAAGGATCCAAGAGACCCAGTACTTC.